This TCR beta chain was observed in a study of blood T cell repertoires in COVID-19. On the study more broadly: The cDNA or gDNA used as material had been derived from T cells, B-cell-depleted T cells, or PBMCs.

Germline CDR1 reads SGHKS; CDR2 reads YYEKEE (reference sequence). The CDR3 is made up of 16 amino acids. Unmatched junction bases numbered 10, after V lost 2 bases and J lost 12 bases. This clone was seen only once. Sequenced by immunoSEQ multiplex PCR; TCRdb stores in-frame clones only, minus some. This table has more than 95,000 clones, roughly nine tenths appearing once. This chain uses TRBV5-5 with TRBJ2-1; 14 nucleotides line up with TRBD2. The source is a human donor in a cohort sampled during active COVID-19. The sample comprised peripheral blood. DNA for the CDR3: TGTGCCAGCAGCTTCCAGCTGGGACTAGCGGGAGCGGGGCAGTTCTTC. As protein: CASSFQLGLAGAGQFF. Filled out from reference TRBV5-5 and TRBJ2-1, the complete variable domain reads DAGVTQSPTHLIKTRGQQVTLRCSPISGHKSVSWYQQVLGQGPQFIFQYYEKEERGRGNFPDRFSARQFPNYSSELNVNALLLGDSALYLCASSFQLGLAGAGQFFGPGTRLTVL.